This paragraph reports one T cell receptor (beta chain). Its antigen remains unidentified. One base away there is no much larger clone; base qualities are not given. From its cysteine to its phenylalanine, the CDR3 spans 14 amino acids. The retained sequence is limited to the CDR3, 42 bases, with the frame set at the first base. The germline V gene (reference sequence) yields MNHNY for CDR1 and SVGAGI for CDR2. Trimming removed 8 bases from V and 10 bases from J, leaving 18 bases between the germline ends. This sample was taken from a study of blood T cells in healthy people across ages (dated by TCRdb to the mid-2010s). The study in broad terms: In model experiments, roughly one uniquely barcoded TCR beta cDNA molecule per two T cells was captured by template switching. Age-related changes in TCR beta repertoire diversity were measured in the study by deep sequencing normalized with unique cDNA molecular identifiers. The study analyzed two additional independent replicas of 1 million unique cDNA reads from the same blood draw for two donors, one aged 18 to 29 and one aged 80 or older. Donors of different ages were randomly distributed across sequencing lanes to avoid experimental bias. Donors were grouped into four age groups: young (average 16 years), middle-aged (less than 40), aged (around 62) and long-lived (just over 80). General conclusions and limits of the study: Compared with the aged group, the long-lived group had more naive CD4+ T cells, fewer expanded clones and increased TCR diversity, suggesting age selection. Bulk unsorted PBMC profiling prevented conclusive comparison of naive and antigen-experienced compartments. Total diversity estimates from one million sequenced T cells were considered lower bounds and underestimates. Observed TCR beta diversity per million T cells fell roughly linearly with age, and a significant reduction was already apparent by age approximately 40. A strong correlation was found between observed TCR beta diversity and the percentage of naive T cells measured by flow cytometry. Because the CMV infection status of the donors was unknown, age-related changes in expanded clonotypes may potentially have been confounded.

Systemically healthy Caucasian individuals from Russia, approximately 39 in total and aged about 6 to 95 years, were included as donors. Each donor gave about 11 milliliters of peripheral blood, drawn into EDTA-treated Vacutainer tubes. Ficoll-Paque density-gradient centrifugation was used to isolate PBMCs, with at least 7 million obtained per sample. Total RNA, at least 5 micrograms per sample, was extracted from PBMCs with Trizol reagent. For every donor, flow cytometry on a PBMC aliquot measured the percentage of naive CD45RAhigh/CD27high T cells. Library prep was done by 5' RACE. Sequencing took place on an Illumina HiSeq 2500. The second PCR ran for about 7 to 11 cycles and used a J-beta primer mix along with a sample-barcoded 5' primer. A template-switch 5' adaptor carrying 12 random nucleotides introduced a unique molecular identifier onto each TCR beta cDNA molecule. At least 2.5 million CDR3-containing paired-end reads were obtained from each sample. The Mint cDNA synthesis kit, primed by a TRBC-specific oligonucleotide, was used to synthesize first-strand cDNA from all RNA. Following uracil-DNA glycosylase treatment, all cDNA underwent a first 18-cycle PCR with the universal primers M1SS and BC2_uni_R. The original methods were these. Normalization of each sample was performed by random selection of 1 million high-quality reads, each carrying a distinct molecular identifier. Reads sharing molecular identifiers were discarded rather than binned into consensus sequences. CDR3 identification, clonotype clustering and error correction used MiTCR with a Q25 quality threshold and the strictest error-elimination algorithm. A nonparametric unseen species model with Euler transformation was used to estimate a lower bound on total TCR beta diversity. TCRdb took the public reads, trimmed them with fastp at Q25, ran MiXCR for clone calling and kept in-frame beta chains. Under each unique CDR3 protein, matching rows form one entry showing the most common genes and DNA. TCRdb's processing, not the authors', yielded these V and J calls. Recorded for this sample are more than 550,000 distinct CDR3 sequences; around a fifth of them occurred a single time. The ten largest clones represent around 21% of the sample.

The rearrangement joined TRBV6-6 to TRBJ1-6, and possibly TRBD1, on 5 matching bases. The specimen sequenced was blood. The sequence came from a man aged 70 or older in good health. The CDR3 sequence is CASSPDSRKSPLHF. The DNA sequence reads TGTGCCAGCTCCCCAGACAGCCGAAAGTCACCCCTCCACTTT.